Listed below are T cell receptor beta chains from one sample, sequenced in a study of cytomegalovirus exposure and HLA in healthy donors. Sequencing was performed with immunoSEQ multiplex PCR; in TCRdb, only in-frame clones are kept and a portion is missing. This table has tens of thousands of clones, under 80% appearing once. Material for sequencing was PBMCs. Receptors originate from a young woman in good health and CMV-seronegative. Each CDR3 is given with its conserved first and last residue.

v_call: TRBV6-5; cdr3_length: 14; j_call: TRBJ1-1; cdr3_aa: CASSATSMNTEAFF
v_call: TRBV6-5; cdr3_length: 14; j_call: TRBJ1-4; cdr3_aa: CASSYEGRGEKLFF
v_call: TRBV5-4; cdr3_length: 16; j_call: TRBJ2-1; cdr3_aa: CASSLDPGLLSNEQFF
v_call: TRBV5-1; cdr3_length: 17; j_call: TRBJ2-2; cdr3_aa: CASKGTSGSEDTGELFF
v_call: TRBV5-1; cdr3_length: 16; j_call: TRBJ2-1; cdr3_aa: CASSLDGRGQSDEQFF
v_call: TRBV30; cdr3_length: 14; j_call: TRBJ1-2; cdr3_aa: CAWNRQRTNYGYTF
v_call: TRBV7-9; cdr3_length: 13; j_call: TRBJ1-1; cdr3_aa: CASSLAVDTEAFF
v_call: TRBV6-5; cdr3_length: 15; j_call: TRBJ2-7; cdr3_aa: CASSYLAGVPYEQYF
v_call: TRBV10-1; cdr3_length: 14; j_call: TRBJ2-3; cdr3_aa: CASTTGGYTDTQYF
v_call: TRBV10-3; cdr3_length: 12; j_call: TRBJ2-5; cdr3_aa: CAISLQGETQYF
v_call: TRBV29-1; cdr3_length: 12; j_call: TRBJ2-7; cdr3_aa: CSGRDRGNEQYF
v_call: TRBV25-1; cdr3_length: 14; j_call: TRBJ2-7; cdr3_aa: CASSVSGGAARQYF
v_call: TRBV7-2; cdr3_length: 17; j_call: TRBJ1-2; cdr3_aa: CASSLAGAGNSYYGYTF
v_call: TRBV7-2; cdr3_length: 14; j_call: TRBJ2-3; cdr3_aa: CASSPTSAHDTQYF
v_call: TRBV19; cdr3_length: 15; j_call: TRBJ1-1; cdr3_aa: CASSSTSWGNTEAFF
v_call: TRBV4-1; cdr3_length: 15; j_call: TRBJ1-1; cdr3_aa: CASSQADRGNTEAFF
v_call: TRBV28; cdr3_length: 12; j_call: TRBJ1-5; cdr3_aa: CASWGREQPQHF
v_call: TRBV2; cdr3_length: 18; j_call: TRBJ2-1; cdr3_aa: CASRLGRLAGGLYNEQFF
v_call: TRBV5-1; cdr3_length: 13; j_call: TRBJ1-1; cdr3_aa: CATRRAPGTEAFF
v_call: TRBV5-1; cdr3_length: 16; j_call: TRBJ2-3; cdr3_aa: CASSLDLAASTDTQYF
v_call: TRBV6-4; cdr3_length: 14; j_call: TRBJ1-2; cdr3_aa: CASSDSGGVYGYTF
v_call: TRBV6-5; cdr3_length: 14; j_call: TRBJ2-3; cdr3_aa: CASSFTSGTDTQYF
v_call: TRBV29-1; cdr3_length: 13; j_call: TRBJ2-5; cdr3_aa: CSVDEAGPETQYF
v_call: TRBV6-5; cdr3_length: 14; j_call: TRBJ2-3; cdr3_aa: CASSSLADSDTQYF
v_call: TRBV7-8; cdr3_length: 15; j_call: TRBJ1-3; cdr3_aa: CASSLTQGTGNTIYF
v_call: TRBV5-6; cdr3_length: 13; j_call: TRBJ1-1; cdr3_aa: CASSRQGFAEAFF
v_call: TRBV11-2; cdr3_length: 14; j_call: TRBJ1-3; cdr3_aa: CASSLDRGGNTIYF
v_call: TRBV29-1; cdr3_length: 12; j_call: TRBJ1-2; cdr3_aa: CSVTGEDYGYTF
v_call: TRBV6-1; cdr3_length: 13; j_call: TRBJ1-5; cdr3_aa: CASSATGYQPQHF
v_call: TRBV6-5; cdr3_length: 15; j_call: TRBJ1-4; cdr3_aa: CASSYNGGRNEKLFF
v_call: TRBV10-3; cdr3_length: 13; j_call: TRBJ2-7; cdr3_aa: CAITPTGSYEQYF
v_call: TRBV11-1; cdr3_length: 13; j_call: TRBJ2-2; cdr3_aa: CASSLLNTGELFF